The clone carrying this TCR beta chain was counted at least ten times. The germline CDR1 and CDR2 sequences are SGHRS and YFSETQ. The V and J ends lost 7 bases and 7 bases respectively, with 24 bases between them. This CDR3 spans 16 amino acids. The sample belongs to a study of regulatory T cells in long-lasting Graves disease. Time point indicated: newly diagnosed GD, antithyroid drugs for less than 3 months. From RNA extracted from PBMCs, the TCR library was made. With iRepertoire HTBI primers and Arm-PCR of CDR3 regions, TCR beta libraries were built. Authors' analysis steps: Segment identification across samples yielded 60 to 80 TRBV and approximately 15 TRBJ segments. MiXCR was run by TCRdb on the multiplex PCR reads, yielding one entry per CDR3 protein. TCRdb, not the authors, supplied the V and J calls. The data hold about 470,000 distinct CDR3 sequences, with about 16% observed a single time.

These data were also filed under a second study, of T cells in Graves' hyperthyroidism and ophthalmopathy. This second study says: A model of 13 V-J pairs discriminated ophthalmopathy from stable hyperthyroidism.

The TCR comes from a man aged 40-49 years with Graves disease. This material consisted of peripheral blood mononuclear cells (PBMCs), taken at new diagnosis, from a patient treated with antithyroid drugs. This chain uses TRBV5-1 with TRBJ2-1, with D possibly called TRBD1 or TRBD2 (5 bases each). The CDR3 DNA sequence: TGCGCCAGCGGGGACCTTGGAGCAGGCAAAAGGAATGAGCAGTTCTTC. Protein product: CASGDLGAGKRNEQFF.